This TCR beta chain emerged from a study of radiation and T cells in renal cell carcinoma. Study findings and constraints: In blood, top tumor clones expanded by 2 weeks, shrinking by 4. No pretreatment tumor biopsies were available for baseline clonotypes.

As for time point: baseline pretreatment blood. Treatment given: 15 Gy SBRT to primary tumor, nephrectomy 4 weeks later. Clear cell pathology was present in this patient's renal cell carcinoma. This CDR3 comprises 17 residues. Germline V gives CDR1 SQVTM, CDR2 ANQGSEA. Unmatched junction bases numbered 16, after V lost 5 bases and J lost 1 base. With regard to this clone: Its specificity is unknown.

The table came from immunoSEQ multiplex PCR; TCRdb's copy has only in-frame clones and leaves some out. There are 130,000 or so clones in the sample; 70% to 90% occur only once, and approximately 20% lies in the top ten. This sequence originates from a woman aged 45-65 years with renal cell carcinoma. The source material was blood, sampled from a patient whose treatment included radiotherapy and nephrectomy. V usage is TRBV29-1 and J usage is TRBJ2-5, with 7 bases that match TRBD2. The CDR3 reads CSVRPGRGDSVQETQYF. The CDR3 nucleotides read TGCAGCGTTCGCCCTGGCCGGGGGGATTCGGTCCAAGAGACCCAGTACTTC.